This TCR beta chain was identified during a study of T-cell reconstitution after alpha-beta-depleted transplantation in children. CDR1 is SEHNR, CDR2 FQNEAQ, per germline (reference sequence). This CDR3 spans 17 amino acids. The junction had 8 bases not matched to a gene; V was cut back by 3 bases and J by 2 bases. As it was prepared, the TCRbeta library received unique molecular identifiers. TCRdb passed the PCR reads through MiXCR, listing each CDR3 protein once. The sample lists about 200,000 distinct CDR3 sequences; roughly 15% were seen once. This clonotype occurred many times. The chain is built from TRBV7-9 and TRBJ1-5, with 9 bases matching TRBD1. This receptor was obtained from a human donor who donated a stem cell graft to a child with acute lymphoblastic leukemia. The sequencing used PBMCs from the stem cell graft donor, collected from the stem cell graft. CDR3 in DNA: TGTGCCAGCAGCTTGGGACAGGGAGGCATAGGCAATCAGCCCCAGCATTTT. Translating it yields CASSLGQGGIGNQPQHF.